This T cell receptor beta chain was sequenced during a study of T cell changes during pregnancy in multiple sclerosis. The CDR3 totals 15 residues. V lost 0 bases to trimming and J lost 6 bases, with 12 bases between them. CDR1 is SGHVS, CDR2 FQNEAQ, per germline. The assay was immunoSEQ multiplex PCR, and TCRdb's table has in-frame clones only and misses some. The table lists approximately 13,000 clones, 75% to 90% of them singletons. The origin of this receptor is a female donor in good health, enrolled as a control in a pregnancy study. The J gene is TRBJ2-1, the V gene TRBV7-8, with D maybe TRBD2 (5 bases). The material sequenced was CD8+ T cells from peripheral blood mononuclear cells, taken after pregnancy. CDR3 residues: CASSLAGEFINEQFF. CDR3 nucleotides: TGTGCCAGCAGCTTAGCGGGAGAGTTTATCAATGAGCAGTTCTTC.